Presented here are 4 T cell receptor beta chains from one specimen sequenced in a study of blood T cell repertoires in COVID-19. Generated by immunoSEQ multiplex PCR, the TCRdb table keeps only in-frame clones and is missing some. The sample holds roughly 380,000 clones, roughly 90% seen once. Sequenced: PBMCs or T cells enriched from blood (not recorded which). These receptors all stem from a woman aged 30 to 39 who had been exposed to COVID-19.

J is TRBJ2-1 and V is TRBV19; the D is unclear. The ends were cut back, 5 bases at V and 0 bases at J, with 11 bases in the middle. The CDR3 sequence is 15 residues long. Germline V gives CDR1 LNHDA, CDR2 SQIVND (reference sequence). DNA of the CDR3: TGTGCCAGTAGTCCGAGCCTCCTCTCCTACAATGAGCAGTTCTTC. It specifies CASSPSLLSYNEQFF.

V and J are TRBV19 and TRBJ2-1; the match to TRBD1 covers 7 bases. The CDR3 consists of 13 residues. CDR1 and CDR2 from the germline V gene are LNHDA and SQIVND (reference sequence). Losses at the gene ends were 3 bases for V and 6 bases for J; bases not matched to a gene: 2. The CDR3 is CASSIYRGNEQFF. The CDR3 DNA sequence: TGTGCCAGTAGTATTTACAGGGGCAATGAGCAGTTCTTC.

The chain joins TRBV11-3 to TRBJ1-1, with D tentatively TRBD1 (6 bases). The germline V gene encodes CDR1 SGHNT and CDR2 YENEEA. This CDR3 region has 14 residues. V dropped 4 bases and J dropped 4 bases, with 13 bases sitting between them. The CDR3 DNA reads TGTGCCAGCAGCTCCAACACAGGGTCCACTGAAGCTTTCTTT. This codes for CASSSNTGSTEAFF.

The chain recombines TRBV28 with TRBJ1-1, with 7 bases aligning to TRBD1. CDR3 size: 12 residues. In germline, CDR1 is MDHEN, CDR2 SYDVKM. The J segment lost 7 bases and the V segment lost 7 bases, leaving 6 bases of the junction unmatched. The CDR3 region has the DNA TGTGCCAGCACCGGACAGGATCTTGAAGCTTTCTTT. Protein sequence: CASTGQDLEAFF. Together with reference TRBV28 and TRBJ1-1, the CDR3 gives the full variable domain: DVKVTQSSRYLVKRTGEKVFLECVQDMDHENMFWYRQDPGLGLRLIYFSYDVKMKEKGDIPEGYSVSREKKERFSLILESASTNQTSMYLCASTGQDLEAFFGQGTRLTVV.